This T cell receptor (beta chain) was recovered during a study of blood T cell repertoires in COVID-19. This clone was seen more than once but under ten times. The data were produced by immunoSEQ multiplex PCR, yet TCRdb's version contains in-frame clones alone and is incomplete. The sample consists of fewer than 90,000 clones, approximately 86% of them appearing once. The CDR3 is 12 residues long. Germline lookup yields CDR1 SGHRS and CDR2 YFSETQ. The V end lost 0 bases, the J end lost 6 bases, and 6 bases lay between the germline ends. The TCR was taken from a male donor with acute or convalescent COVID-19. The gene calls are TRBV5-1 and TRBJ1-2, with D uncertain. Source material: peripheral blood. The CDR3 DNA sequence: TGCGCCAGCAGCTTGGACAACGATGGCTACACCTTC. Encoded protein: CASSLDNDGYTF. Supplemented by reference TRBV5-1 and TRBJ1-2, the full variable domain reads KAGVTQTPRYLIKTRGQQVTLSCSPISGHRSVSWYQQTPGQGLQFLFEYFSETQRNKGNFPGRFSGRQFSNSRSEMNVSTLELGDSALYLCASSLDNDGYTFGSGTRLTVV.